These T cell receptor beta chains were read from a single sample in a study of shared clonotypes between healthy human individuals. Some clones are missing from TCRdb's copy, which holds only in-frame ones; the method was immunoSEQ multiplex PCR. The table has roughly 770,000 clones, approximately 96% seen once. The specimen sequenced was naive CD8+ T cells sorted from blood. Source of these receptors: a man aged 25-45 years in good health. Both conserved end residues are part of each CDR3. A D gene is named only where the DNA matches it firmly. Clone sizes are given selectively: once, few, many, or a class where the clone is expanded.

cdr3_nt cdr3_aa d_call j_call v_call clone_size
TGTGCCAGCAGCTCGGGACTAGTGTCCCACGAGCAGTACTTC CASSSGLVSHEQYF TRBD2 TRBJ2-7 TRBV7-6 NA
TGTGCCAGCAGCTTAGCCCGGTTGGGGCTAGCTCCTCAAGGTTGGGAGCAGTTCTTC CASSLARLGLAPQGWEQFF NA TRBJ2-1 TRBV7-8 NA
TGTGCCAGCAGTTCGGGGTTTCTAGCGGTTAGCACAGATACGCAGTATTTT CASSSGFLAVSTDTQYF TRBD2 TRBJ2-3 TRBV27 NA
TGCGCCAGCAGCCAAGGGGTTATAAGATCAGATACGCAGTATTTT CASSQGVIRSDTQYF NA TRBJ2-3 TRBV4-1 NA
TGTGCCAGTAGTATGGGACTAGCGGGAGAGCCCTACAATGAGCAGTTCTTC CASSMGLAGEPYNEQFF TRBD2 TRBJ2-1 TRBV19 NA
TGTGCCAGCAGCTTAGCCAATGCAGCAAGCGAGCAGTACTTC CASSLANAASEQYF NA TRBJ2-7 TRBV7-6 NA
TGCGCCAGCAGTGATACCCCTAGCCCCATGGGTGAGCAGTACTTC CASSDTPSPMGEQYF NA TRBJ2-7 TRBV10-1 NA
TGTGCCAGCAGCTTAGACTCGGCTAGCGGGCACTACGAGCAGTACTTC CASSLDSASGHYEQYF TRBD2 TRBJ2-7 TRBV7-2 once
TGTGCCACCAGCGGAAGGTTAACGAGCGGGAGCGGCGACAATGAGCAGTTCTTC CATSGRLTSGSGDNEQFF TRBD2 TRBJ2-1 TRBV15 NA
TGCGCCAGCAGCCAAGCCTATGGGAGTTACGAGCAGTACTTC CASSQAYGSYEQYF NA TRBJ2-7 TRBV4-1 NA
TGTGCCAGCAGTTACTCGCTTTCGGAAGGCGGGCAGTTCTTC CASSYSLSEGGQFF NA TRBJ2-1 TRBV6-5 NA
TGTGCCAGCAGCATGGGACAGGCCAAAGACCCGAACACCGGGGAGCTGTTTTTT CASSMGQAKDPNTGELFF TRBD1 TRBJ2-2 TRBV13 NA
TGCGCCAGCAGCCAAGATCCGGAGGATATCAACTCCTACGAGCAGTACTTC CASSQDPEDINSYEQYF NA TRBJ2-7 TRBV4-3 NA
TGTGCCAGCAGAATTATAGTGGAAGCCTACGAGCAGTACTTC CASRIIVEAYEQYF NA TRBJ2-7 TRBV6-5 NA
TGTGCCAGCAGTTACTCGATGGCAGTCCTTGGCAATGAGCAGTTCTTC CASSYSMAVLGNEQFF NA TRBJ2-1 TRBV6-5 NA
TGTGCCAGTAGTCCAGGGGTACAATTAATCTACGAGCAGTACTTC CASSPGVQLIYEQYF NA TRBJ2-7 TRBV19 NA
TGTGCCAGCAGGGACAGGGGGAACACTGAAGCTTTCTTT CASRDRGNTEAFF TRBD1 TRBJ1-1 TRBV7-9 NA
TGCAGCGTGATAGTCTACAATGAGCAGTTCTTC CSVIVYNEQFF NA TRBJ2-1 TRBV29-1 NA
TGTGCCAGCAGCTTGGATTTCTACGAGCAGTACTTC CASSLDFYEQYF NA TRBJ2-7 TRBV5-4 NA
TGTGCCAGCAGCCCCCTTGGCGTCGGCAACGTCCTGACTTTC CASSPLGVGNVLTF NA TRBJ2-6 TRBV5-4 NA
TGTGCCAGCAGCCACCAAGCGGCTTTTGAAGCTTTCTTT CASSHQAAFEAFF NA TRBJ1-1 TRBV14 NA
TGTGCCAGTAACTTAGCGGGAGATGTCACTGAGCAGTTCTTC CASNLAGDVTEQFF TRBD2 TRBJ2-1 TRBV19 NA
TGTGCCAGCAGCCTGGGACTAGCGGGTACGAATGAGCAGTTCTTC CASSLGLAGTNEQFF TRBD2 TRBJ2-1 TRBV5-4 NA
TGTGCCAGCAGCCGGGACTACCAAGAGACCCAGTACTTC CASSRDYQETQYF NA TRBJ2-5 TRBV5-4 NA
TGTGCCAGCAGTTCTCCTGGGTCGGTAGAGACCCAGTACTTC CASSSPGSVETQYF NA TRBJ2-5 TRBV6-5 NA
TGTGCCAGCAGTTTTTCATCGGAGGCGTGGTTATCCTACGAGCAGTACTTC CASSFSSEAWLSYEQYF NA TRBJ2-7 TRBV28 NA
TGTGCCAGCAGCTTAATCTCCAGGGGGCCCTACGAGCAGTACTTC CASSLISRGPYEQYF TRBD1 TRBJ2-7 TRBV7-9 NA
TGTGCCAGTAGTCCGCAGGGGGCGTACTATGGCTACACCTTC CASSPQGAYYGYTF TRBD1 TRBJ1-2 TRBV19 NA
TGTGCCAGCAGCTTAGTAGACAGTCGGAACACTGAAGCTTTCTTT CASSLVDSRNTEAFF NA TRBJ1-1 TRBV11-2 NA
TGCAGCGTTGAAGATGAAACTAGACCGTACAATGAGCAGTTCTTC CSVEDETRPYNEQFF NA TRBJ2-1 TRBV29-1 NA
TGTGCCAGCCGGCCGGGACAGGGGCTGACAAATGAGCAGTTCTTC CASRPGQGLTNEQFF TRBD1 TRBJ2-1 TRBV27 NA
TGTGCCAGCTCACCGGTAGAGCGTGCAGATACGCAGTATTTT CASSPVERADTQYF NA TRBJ2-3 TRBV18 NA
TGTGCCAGCAGCCCCCGACTAGCGGAGAGGGGAAGCTCCTACAATGAGCAGTTCTTC CASSPRLAERGSSYNEQFF TRBD2 TRBJ2-1 TRBV7-9 NA